One sample yielded the 29 T cell receptor beta chains listed below, sequenced in a study of cytomegalovirus exposure and HLA in healthy donors. The PCR used 60 Vbeta and 13 Jbeta primers. This table comes from immunoSEQ multiplex PCR, and its TCRdb copy is limited to in-frame clones, with some not included. The data contain a few hundred thousand clones, around 80% of them seen just once; the ten biggest clones take up about 0.3%. The sample consisted of PBMCs. The receptors were sampled from a girl aged 2 to 9 in good health and CMV-seronegative.

This chain connects TRBV5-3 to TRBJ1-5; TRBD1 matches 9 bases. TRBV5-3 is filed as an ORF, its function uncertain. The CDR3 length is 18 residues. Germline trimming cut 0 bases from V and 0 bases from J; bases unmatched to any gene: 7. The CDR3 loop reads CARSLAGQGKGSNQPQHF. DNA of the CDR3: TGTGCCAGAAGCTTGGCTGGACAGGGGAAGGGTAGCAATCAGCCCCAGCATTTT.

The CDR3 region has the DNA TGTGCCAGCAGTGGAACGGGGACTAGCGGGAGCCCAGATACGCAGTATTTT. Its translation is CASSGTGTSGSPDTQYF. V usage is TRBV6-1 and J usage is TRBJ2-3, with 14 bases matching TRBD2. Per germline, CDR1 MNHNS and CDR2 SASEGT. The CDR3 is 17 residues long. Germline trimming cut 4 bases from V and 4 bases from J; bases unmatched to any gene: 7.

V and J are TRBV5-1 and TRBJ2-2, with 7 bases identical to TRBD1. Per the germline V gene, CDR1 is SGHRS and CDR2 is YFSETQ. This CDR3 has 13 residues. J lost 7 bases, V lost 4 bases, and 4 bases had no gene match. The CDR3 is CASSGQVIGELFF. In nucleotides, the CDR3 is TGCGCCAGCAGCGGACAGGTCATCGGGGAGCTGTTTTTT.

This rearrangement joins TRBV7-3 to TRBJ2-1; 13 bases fit TRBD2. The V segment lost 4 bases and the J segment 5 bases; nucleotides outside the gene matches: 5. Germline V gives CDR1 SGHTA, CDR2 FQGTGA. The length of the CDR3 is 16 residues. CDR3 region: CASSSTSGRTHNEQFF. CDR3 DNA: TGTGCCAGCAGCTCGACTAGCGGGAGGACCCACAATGAGCAGTTCTTC.

This clone was detected a few times. The chain recombines TRBV4-2 with TRBJ1-2; D gene ambiguous. The V end was cut by 0 bases, the J end by 5 bases, with 10 bases between. This CDR3 contains 14 residues. CDR1 is LGHNA and CDR2 is YNFKEQ in the germline V gene. The CDR3 nucleotides are TGTGCCAGCAGCCAAGATCTAACAGTATATGGCTACACCTTC. Translated, it gives CASSQDLTVYGYTF.

This clone was counted between two and nine times. This sequence joins TRBV28 and TRBJ2-3, with a tentative D call TRBD2 (5 bases). Germline V gene data show CDR1 as MDHEN and CDR2 as SYDVKM. The CDR3 runs 15 residues. The V and J ends lost 3 bases and 2 bases respectively, with 12 bases between them. This chain's CDR3 is CASSLRRSLTDTQYF. CDR3 coding DNA: TGTGCCAGCAGTTTGAGGAGGTCCCTCACAGATACGCAGTATTTT. The variable domain in full, with the rest retrieved from reference TRBV28 and TRBJ2-3, is DVKVTQSSRYLVKRTGEKVFLECVQDMDHENMFWYRQDPGLGLRLIYFSYDVKMKEKGDIPEGYSVSREKKERFSLILESASTNQTSMYLCASSLRRSLTDTQYFGPGTRLTVL.

This chain connects TRBV28 to TRBJ1-1; unclear D gene. The CDR3 sequence is 16 residues long. In germline, CDR1 is MDHEN, CDR2 SYDVKM. With 3 bases removed from V and 7 bases from J, the gap between germline ends came to 21 bases. Written as DNA, the CDR3 is TGTGCCAGCAGTTTTAATTCTCCGGGAACCGCGCATGAAGCTTTCTTT. Its translation is CASSFNSPGTAHEAFF.

This rearrangement joins TRBV7-2 to TRBJ2-5; TRBD2 aligns across 7 bases. The CDR3 totals 13 residues. With 5 bases clipped from V and 4 bases from J, the junction kept 4 bases outside the gene matches. Germline V lookup: CDR1 SGHTA, CDR2 FQGNSA. The CDR3 nucleotides read TGTGCCAGCAGCCCAGGACTAGGAGAGACCCAGTACTTC. Its translation: CASSPGLGETQYF.

V and J are TRBV30 and TRBJ2-1, with D uncertain. CDR3 length equals 12 residues. V dropped 4 bases and J dropped 2 bases, with 6 bases sitting between them. Germline V gene sequence: CDR1 GTSNPN, CDR2 SVGIG (reference sequence). CDR3 protein: CAWTLAYNEQFF. The CDR3 nucleotides are TGTGCCTGGACCCTAGCCTACAATGAGCAGTTCTTC.

This chain's CDR3 is CASSPQNRVYGNTIYF. In DNA, the CDR3 is TGTGCCAGCTCACCACAGAACAGGGTGTACGGAAACACCATATATTTT. The rearrangement links TRBV18 to TRBJ1-3, with D possibly being TRBD1 (6 bases). Germline loops: CDR1 KGHSH, CDR2 LQKENI. V was cut by 1 base and J by 4 bases, with 14 bases left in between. The CDR3 runs 16 residues.

This clone was seen only once. The rearrangement links TRBV5-6 to TRBJ1-2; 8 bases agree with TRBD1. In germline, CDR1 is SGHDT, CDR2 YYEEEE. With 6 bases clipped from V and 2 bases from J, the junction kept 9 bases outside the gene matches. This CDR3 is built from 15 residues. The CDR3 bases are TGTGCCAGCACCCGAGCCTGGACAGGGAACTATGGCTACACCTTC. It yields the protein CASTRAWTGNYGYTF.

V and J are TRBV5-5 and TRBJ1-1, with TRBD1 as a possible D gene (6 bases). The V end was cut by 3 bases, the J end by 2 bases, with 17 bases between. This CDR3 region has 16 residues. Per the germline V gene, CDR1 is SGHKS and CDR2 is YYEKEE (reference sequence). CDR3 in DNA: TGTGCCAGCAGCTCAGGGGTGGTGGTGGGTAACACTGAAGCTTTCTTT. This sequence encodes CASSSGVVVGNTEAFF. The variable domain in full, with the rest retrieved from reference TRBV5-5 and TRBJ1-1, is DAGVTQSPTHLIKTRGQQVTLRCSPISGHKSVSWYQQVLGQGPQFIFQYYEKEERGRGNFPDRFSARQFPNYSSELNVNALLLGDSALYLCASSSGVVVGNTEAFFGQGTRLTVV.

The chain recombines TRBV7-2 with TRBJ1-5, with 7 bases lining up with TRBD1. This CDR3 comprises 14 residues. Germline trimming cut 3 bases from V and 5 bases from J; bases unmatched to any gene: 4. Germline CDR1 is SGHTA and CDR2 is FQGNSA. The CDR3 here is CASSLGRGHQPQHF. In DNA, the CDR3 is TGTGCCAGCAGCTTGGGAAGGGGGCATCAGCCCCAGCATTTT.

This clone was counted once. The CDR3 reads CSTDYVTQGTDTQYF. The CDR3 DNA follows: TGCAGCACCGATTATGTCACGCAGGGCACAGATACGCAGTATTTT. V and J are TRBV29-1 and TRBJ2-3, with no clear D. This CDR3 is built from 15 residues. V was trimmed by 8 bases and J by 1 base, leaving 19 bases between them. The V gene's germline CDR1 is SQVTM and CDR2 ANQGSEA.

This clone has only a few counts. The J gene is TRBJ2-5, the V gene TRBV5-5; 7 bases agree with TRBD1. The CDR3 extends over 14 amino acids. Looked up from germline, CDR1 is SGHKS and CDR2 is YYEKEE (reference sequence). J was trimmed by 4 bases and V by 3 bases; bases with no gene match: 6. CDR3 residues: CASSWGTVPETQYF. CDR3 sequence (DNA): TGTGCCAGCAGCTGGGGGACAGTACCAGAGACCCAGTACTTC.

V usage is TRBV19 and J usage is TRBJ1-4, with TRBD1 identical over 9 bases. This CDR3 is built from 16 residues. Germline-derived CDR1 and CDR2 are LNHDA and SQIVND (reference sequence). V was clipped by 0 bases and J by 10 bases; unmatched bases: 9. The CDR3 spells CASSIDLGQGLGKLFF. The CDR3 DNA is TGTGCCAGTAGTATAGATCTGGGACAGGGTTTGGGAAAACTGTTTTTT.

Only one count was recorded for this clone. This chain joins TRBV9 and TRBJ2-2, with D perhaps matching TRBD2 (5 bases). In germline, CDR1 is SGDLS, CDR2 YYNGEE. The V end was cut by 6 bases, the J end by 4 bases, with 7 bases between. The CDR3 loop spans 12 amino acids. The CDR3, as DNA: TGTGCCAGCAATGCGGGCACCGGGGAGCTGTTTTTT. As protein: CASNAGTGELFF. The whole variable domain, filled in from reference TRBV9 and TRBJ2-2, reads DSGVTQTPKHLITATGQRVTLRCSPRSGDLSVYWYQQSLDQGLQFLIQYYNGEERAKGNILERFSAQQFPDLHSELNLSSLELGDSALYFCASNAGTGELFFGEGSRLTVL.

The chain combines TRBV7-2 with TRBJ2-7; TRBD2 is a possible D gene (6 bases). Between the trimmed V and J ends, which lost 1 base and 2 bases, there was a span of 9 bases. Germline V gives CDR1 SGHTA, CDR2 FQGNSA. The CDR3 length is 14 residues. The CDR3 region has the DNA TGTGCCAGCAGCTTAGGCGGGAAGACCTACGAGCAGTACTTC. It specifies CASSLGGKTYEQYF.

The gene calls are TRBV10-3 and TRBJ2-7; 9 bases are shared with TRBD2. The CDR3 spans 14 residues. The germline gives CDR1 ENHRY, CDR2 SYGVKD. With 4 bases clipped from V and 9 bases from J, the junction kept 10 bases outside the gene matches. As DNA, the CDR3 is TGTGCCATCAGTGCTCGAGTAGCGGGAGAATTGCAGTACTTC. The encoded protein is CAISARVAGELQYF.

This clone was recorded once. The chain is built from TRBV4-2 and TRBJ2-7; 7 bases are shared with TRBD1. This CDR3 region has 14 residues. Losses at the gene ends were 0 bases for V and 5 bases for J; bases not matched to a gene: 4. From germline, CDR1 is LGHNA and CDR2 YNFKEQ. The CDR3 is CASSQEETGNEQYF. CDR3 nucleotides: TGTGCCAGCAGCCAAGAAGAGACAGGGAACGAGCAGTACTTC.

The chain is built from TRBV7-6 and TRBJ1-2; 8 bases agree with TRBD1. The junction had 10 bases not matched to a gene; V was cut back by 2 bases and J by 8 bases. This CDR3 comprises 15 residues. Germline CDR1 is SGHVS and CDR2 is FNYEAQ. CDR3 DNA sequence: TGTGCCAGCAGCTTAAGAACCGGGGACAGGCGAGGCTACACCTTC. It is translated as CASSLRTGDRRGYTF. Full variable domain (missing parts from reference TRBV7-6 and TRBJ1-2): GAGVSQSPRYKVTKRGQDVALRCDPISGHVSLYWYRQALGQGPEFLTYFNYEAQQDKSGLPNDRFSAERPEGSISTLTIQRTEQRDSAMYRCASSLRTGDRRGYTFGSGTRLTVV.

The chain recombines TRBV6-5 with TRBJ2-2; D gene ambiguous. Germline-derived CDR1 and CDR2 are MNHEY and SVGAGI. CDR3 length: 13 residues. V was shortened by 8 bases and J by 6 bases, with 13 bases between the two germline ends. In DNA, the CDR3 is TGTGCCAGCGAAACTACTACTGCCGGGGAGCTGTTTTTT. Amino acid sequence: CASETTTAGELFF.

The rearrangement uses TRBV28 and TRBJ2-7; 7 bases are a match to TRBD2. CDR1 is MDHEN, CDR2 SYDVKM, per germline. This CDR3 is 15 amino acids long. V lost 5 bases to trimming and J lost 5 bases; unmatched junction nucleotides: 12. The CDR3 reads CASSLSAGDPHEQYF. CDR3 nucleotides: TGTGCCAGCAGTCTTAGCGCGGGAGATCCCCACGAGCAGTACTTC.

The chain has TRBV19 and TRBJ2-1; the D gene is possibly TRBD1 (6 bases). Germline CDR1 is LNHDA and CDR2 is SQIVND (reference sequence). This CDR3 is 13 amino acids long. Trimming pared 6 bases from V and 9 bases from J, leaving 15 bases between. The CDR3 bases are TGTGCCAGTAGCTCCCCACAGGGATCTGAGCAGTTCTTC. Translating gives CASSSPQGSEQFF.

V and J are TRBV28 and TRBJ2-2; TRBD2 agrees at 15 bases. Germline V gene lookup returns CDR1 MDHEN and CDR2 SYDVKM. V gave up 5 bases and J gave up 7 bases; unmatched junction bases: 8. CDR3 size: 17 residues. CDR3 coding DNA: TGTGCCAGCAGTCTCGGGACTAGCGGGGGGCCTATCGGGGAGCTGTTTTTT. The encoded protein is CASSLGTSGGPIGELFF.

The J gene is TRBJ2-7, the V gene TRBV13, with TRBD1 matching over 11 bases. Unmatched junction bases numbered 11, after V lost 0 bases and J lost 1 base. The CDR3 sequence is 19 residues long. Germline CDR1 is PRHDT and CDR2 is FYEKMQ (reference sequence). The CDR3 here is CASSLGEIGTGGKSYEQYF. The CDR3 DNA sequence: TGTGCCAGCAGCTTAGGCGAGATCGGGACAGGGGGAAAATCCTACGAGCAGTACTTC.

The chain links TRBV9 to TRBJ2-1; 7 bases line up with TRBD1. This CDR3 is built from 13 residues. V was pared by 4 bases and J by 3 bases, with 1 base of the junction left unmatched. Germline-derived CDR1 and CDR2 are SGDLS and YYNGEE. CDR3: CASSRDSYNEQFF. The CDR3, as DNA: TGTGCCAGCAGCAGGGACAGCTACAATGAGCAGTTCTTC.

The chain joins TRBV4-1 to TRBJ2-5, with 7 bases matching TRBD2. Unmatched junction bases numbered 2, after V lost 2 bases and J lost 5 bases. Germline lookup yields CDR1 MGHRA and CDR2 YSYEKL. This CDR3 is built from 13 residues. The CDR3 DNA is TGCGCCAGCAGCCAACAACTAGCGGAGACCCAGTACTTC. Amino acid sequence: CASSQQLAETQYF.

The chain employs TRBV7-9 and TRBJ2-5; D possibly corresponds to TRBD2 (6 bases). CDR3 length: 16 amino acids. From germline, CDR1 is SEHNR and CDR2 FQNEAQ (reference sequence). V lost 1 base and J 4 bases, leaving 16 bases between the germline ends. As DNA, the CDR3 is TGTGCCAGCAGCTTAGGTCCGATCGGGGGACGAGAGACCCAGTACTTC. Protein sequence: CASSLGPIGGRETQYF.